This T cell receptor beta chain was retrieved from a study of blood T cell repertoires in COVID-19. As handled by the study authors: Nucleated cell counts were estimated from reference gene primer amplification. Clones were read by immunoSEQ multiplex PCR, and TCRdb kept only the in-frame ones, dropping some. V, J and clone size are taken as reported in that table, and D and trimming were inferred from the DNA itself. The sample consists of approximately 170,000 clones, about nine tenths of them appearing once. Germline assignment: CDR1 KGHSH and CDR2 LQKENI. The CDR3 is made up of 13 amino acids. Trimming took off 3 bases at V and 7 bases at J, with 13 bases between the two ends. Adults between about 18 and 89 years of age took part from about two dozen US areas.

Sequenced: PBMCs or T cells enriched from blood (not recorded which). The TCR comes from a woman aged 18 to 35 who had recovered from COVID-19. This chain connects TRBV18 to TRBJ2-7, with D maybe TRBD2 (5 bases). The CDR3 DNA reads as TGTGCCAGCTCACCCACGGAGCCGGGGGAGCAGTACTTC. Protein: CASSPTEPGEQYF.